This note documents a single T cell receptor beta chain sequence. Its antigen is unidentified. Unsorted samples, those not sorted, used 75 million to 90 million PBMCs for genomic DNA. CDR1 MNHEY and CDR2 SMNVEV come from the germline V gene (reference sequence). The CDR3 contains 9 residues. The data derive from a study of shared clonotypes between healthy human individuals. Study-level results: The genetic and exposure-history diversity represented was limited by few donors.

Among the unsorted PBMC samples, replicate PCRs used 300 ng DNA, 25,000 to 35,000 T cell genomes. Methods used by the authors: Filtering differed because ImmunoSEQ produced junction-only sequences that carried no quality scores. Method: immunoSEQ multiplex PCR; TCRdb's copy keeps in-frame clones and lacks some. For V, J and clone size, that table is used; D and trimming come from the DNA. This sample has hundreds of thousands of clones, with around 79% found just once. V and J are TRBV27 and TRBJ1-5; D unresolved. The sequence came from a woman in her thirties or forties in good health. Some clones in this sample may be carry-over from other donors' samples. The sequencing sample was made of PBMCs. CDR3 in amino acids: CDFHQPQHF. In nucleotides, the CDR3 is TGTGACTTCCACCAGCCCCAGCATTTT.